The text below deals with one T cell receptor (beta chain). Its antigen is still unknown. The data belong to a study of T cell responses to AZD1222 COVID-19 vaccine. Overall study context: Analysis merged second doses at about 4 or about 12 weeks.

The repertoire was sequenced with immunoSEQ multiplex PCR; TCRdb's copy has only in-frame clones and lacks some. Here the sample spans over 150,000 clones, about 88% being singletons. Overall study results and limits: At baseline, seropositivity was found in only five or six AZD1222 recipients.

The V and J ends lost 6 bases and 4 bases, in that order; junction bases with no gene match: 7. The CDR3 is 14 residues long. Germline values: CDR1 ENHRY, CDR2 SYGVKD. The genes are TRBV10-3 and TRBJ2-7; 9 nucleotides agree with TRBD1. The TCR originated in an adult in good health. The sequencing here drew on peripheral blood, taken on day 0 of AZD1222 vaccination. For the CDR3, the DNA is TGTGCCATCAGCTCGGGGACAGGGAATTACGAGCAGTACTTC. This sequence encodes CAISSGTGNYEQYF.